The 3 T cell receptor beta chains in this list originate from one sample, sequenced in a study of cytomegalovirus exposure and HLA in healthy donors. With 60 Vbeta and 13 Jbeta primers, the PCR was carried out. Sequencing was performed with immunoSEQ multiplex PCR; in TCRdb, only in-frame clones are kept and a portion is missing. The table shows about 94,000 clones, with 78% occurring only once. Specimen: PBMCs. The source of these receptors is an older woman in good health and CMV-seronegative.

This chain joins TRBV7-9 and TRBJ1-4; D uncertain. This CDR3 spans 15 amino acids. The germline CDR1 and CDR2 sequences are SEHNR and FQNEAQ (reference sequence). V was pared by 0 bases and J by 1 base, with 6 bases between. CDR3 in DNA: TGTGCCAGCAGCTTAGCCTCAGGAACTAATGAAAAACTGTTTTTT. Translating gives CASSLASGTNEKLFF.

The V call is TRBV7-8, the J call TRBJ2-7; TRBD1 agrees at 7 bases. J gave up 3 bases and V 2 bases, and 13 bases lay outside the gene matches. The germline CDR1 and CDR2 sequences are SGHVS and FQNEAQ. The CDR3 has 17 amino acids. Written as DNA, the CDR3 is TGTGCCAGCAGCTTAATTTCCACCGGGACAGTGGTCTACGAGCAGTACTTC. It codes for CASSLISTGTVVYEQYF.

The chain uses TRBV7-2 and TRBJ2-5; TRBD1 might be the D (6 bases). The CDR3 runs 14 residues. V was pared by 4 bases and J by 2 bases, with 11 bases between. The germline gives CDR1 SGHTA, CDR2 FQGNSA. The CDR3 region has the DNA TGTGCCAGCAGCTCCCGGGACACTCAAGAGACCCAGTACTTC. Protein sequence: CASSSRDTQETQYF.